The T cell receptor beta chain described here comes from a study of cytomegalovirus exposure and HLA in healthy donors (dated by TCRdb to 2016 to 2017). Broadly, across the study: According to an earlier analysis of several hundred of the donors, some 180 million T cells yielded roughly 110 million unique TCR beta sequences and about 300 Gb of sequence data. Besides the first cohort of hundreds of subjects, a separate validation cohort made up of 120 different subjects was used. Typing coverage differed by locus: A, B, C, DRB1 and DQB1 were typed in roughly 620-630 donors, DQA1 in 500 to 550, DPA1 in 606, and DPB1 in roughly 470. All discovery cohort repertoires had been generated on a single sequencing platform. Several DR-DQ haplotypes were treated as single units for association and clustering because of strong linkage in the cohort. The aim of the study was to test whether cataloging public T cell receptors could identify signatures of past pathogen exposure. To predict cytomegalovirus infection status, the study combined high-throughput TCR immunosequencing, statistical association of individual TCRs with disease status, and machine learning. In the later analysis, no new phenotypic data were used to find candidate immune exposures; instead, reliance was placed on TCR beta sequences and their occurrence across donors. An early release covering roughly 600 HLA-typed donors comprised about 320 gigabases of sequencing data and 85 million to 100 million unique TCR sequences. A later genetic analysis used genome-wide SNP genotypes for about three fifths of the roughly 700 donors, treating that subset as a discovery cohort. An earlier analysis of about 620 of the donors applied high-throughput TCR beta sequencing to assess whether each TCR beta V gene segment acted as functional or pseudogenic. Of the 300 to 400 genotyped donors, 81% fell in the genetic ancestry cluster associated with self-reported Caucasian donors. Among roughly 400 genotyped donors of the cohort, an average of approximately 200,000 unique TCR beta nucleotide sequences was sequenced per donor, of which approximately 18% were non-productive. Using immunosequencing, the study profiled T cell repertoires from 640 or so subjects and related those repertoires to cytomegalovirus serostatus. To study patterns of TCR occurrence, a later analysis re-analyzed previously published TCR beta repertoires from hundreds of donors and added high-resolution HLA genotyping. Donor age, sex, ethnicity and CMV serostatus were compiled alongside the repertoire data. HLA typing covered class I and class II loci at four-digit resolution. Results the study describes overall, beyond this receptor: The classifier was reported to diagnose cytomegalovirus status with high specificity and sensitivity in both the original and validation cohorts. According to a later analysis, TCR association rates differed among HLA loci, with DRB1 alleles showing the most associated TCRs and HLA-C alleles showing the fewest. Assigning TCR associations to individual alleles was difficult when HLA alleles, especially DR and DQ, strongly co-occurred. Presence/absence analyses assumed roughly uniform sequencing depth across donors, an assumption that may not hold. Because counts were too low, about 18 rarely observed V segments, including chromosome 9 orphons, were excluded from the earlier analysis of about 500 of the donors. According to the authors, the approach could potentially be generalized to other disease states and immunological phenotypes. In a later analysis, HLA-associated TCR beta chains were found to be more clonally expanded and to have lower generation probabilities than equally common non-associated chains. A further reported finding was that TCR beta sequences accurately predicted the HLA-A and HLA-B alleles for most subjects in the first cohort. Linkage disequilibrium might explain the correlated functional status among segregating V segments, but an unknown experimental factor could not be excluded. Because HLA typing was unavailable for some donors at each locus, only the typed subset was used in association tests. A later analysis associated 16,951 TCR beta sequences with specific HLA alleles at a false discovery rate of 0.05. In a later analysis, several top co-occurrence clusters were reported to appear linked to parvovirus B19, influenza, CMV and Epstein-Barr virus. Immune exposure information for the cohort was limited to CMV serostatus. The sequencing pipeline was judged likely to have produced a cluster of highly shared sequence variants as a technical artifact. Compared with the approximately 600-donor mean, donors in an Asian-associated ancestry cluster had fewer N-insertions in productive TCRs, according to a later genetic analysis. The study listed 170 or so TCR beta chains as associated with cytomegalovirus. In a later analysis, most CMV-associated TCR beta chains were found to appear HLA-restricted, with HLA associations seemingly driven largely by CMV exposure. An association between a missense DCLRE1C variant and V-gene and J-gene trimming of TCR beta chains was found in a later genetic analysis and replicated in an independent cohort. In this cohort, only TCR beta chains were sequenced, and detectable features were limited by the absence of alpha or paired-chain data. While some public TCRs were present in many individuals, most TCR sequences turned up only very rarely across donors. In an earlier analysis of under 600 of the donors, most TCR beta V segments were observed in productive rearrangements about 90% or about 30% of the time, broadly matching IMGT annotations. In vitro tests confirmed that a few of the cytomegalovirus-associated TCR beta chains recognize cytomegalovirus antigens. Some IMGT-functional V segments, including TRBV6-2 and TRBV6-3, could not be told apart with the 87-base-pair reads, so those segments were excluded.

This clone has only one observation. What this receptor recognizes is not known. No much larger clonotype is one base removed from it; base qualities were not supplied. V is trimmed back by 6 bases and J by 3 bases, and the junction contains 4 bases that no gene match accounts for. CDR1 MDHEN and CDR2 SYDVKM were looked up in the germline V gene. From the cysteine through the phenylalanine, the CDR3 covers 13 amino acids. CDR3 DNA is the only sequence kept; it has 39 bases, read in frame from the first base. Library construction relied on the immunoSEQ multiplex PCR assay. The multiplex PCR relied on a mix of 60 forward primers for TCR Vbeta segments and 13 reverse primers for TCR Jbeta segments. Amplification of the CDR3 region of rearranged TCR beta genes was performed with a multiplex PCR assay on genomic DNA. The Illumina HiSeq System was used to sequence the amplified TCR beta libraries as 87-base-pair reads. The paper's data handling went like this. Across the 600 to 700 repertoires, a later analysis counted tens of millions of unique TCR beta chains, 8.5 million to 12 million of which were shared by at least two donors. Raw reads were error-corrected and collapsed into unique sequences with a nearest-neighbor algorithm that merged closely related sequences to remove PCR and sequencing errors. Alignment of CDR3 sequences to IMGT reference sequences was used to assign V, D and J gene segments. For a sequence to be retained, at least a six-nucleotide match to both a V gene segment and a J gene segment was required. A rearrangement was called productive if the CDR3 had no stop codons and remained in frame with V and J, and every other rearrangement was called non-productive. CDR3 was defined by IMGT convention, running from the second conserved V-encoded cysteine to the conserved J-encoded phenylalanine. Sequences without an unambiguous match to a single V gene segment were excluded from the earlier analysis of 587 of the donors. In an earlier analysis of several hundred of the donors, V segments were called functional above 56.7% productive rearrangements and were called segregating when the between-donor standard deviation exceeded 5%. A statistical classification framework was built for diagnosing cytomegalovirus status from the catalog of TCR beta chain sequences. In a later analysis, TCR nucleotide sequences were compared against IMGT/GENE-DB human TR gene sequences so that V and J genes could be assigned. In a later analysis, CDR3 sequences and most-parsimonious VDJ recombination scenarios were assigned using the TCRdist pipeline. In a later analysis, each TCR beta chain was defined by its CDR3 amino acid sequence together with its V-gene family, and reads without a unique V-gene family were excluded. A later analysis removed 500 to 600 highly shared, low-generation-probability nucleotide sequences to deal with suspected cross-contamination and a sequencing artifact. In a later analysis, a clonal expansion index was calculated for each public chain from normalized within-repertoire ranks of inferred template counts. In a later analysis, generation probabilities were computed with a VDJ recombination model fitted to out-of-frame rearrangements, and the resulting probabilities were checked against IGoR. In a later analysis, TCR-TCR, TCR-HLA and TCR-CMV co-occurrence was scored with hypergeometric tests, and a repertoire-size bias correction was applied to TCR pairs. A later analysis estimated false discovery rates by permuting HLA or CMV assignments 20 times. In a later analysis, co-occurring TCRs were grouped using DBSCAN, with TCRdist sequence similarity added in when clustering inside HLA-allele-positive subsets. Co-occurrence clustering excluded repertoires with fewer than 30,000 or more than 120,000 public chains, plus five with anomalous nucleotide sharing. Imported from immuneACCESS, the table was reduced by TCRdb to in-frame sequences with V and J called. These copies leave out some clones; in studies compared against another copy, an unresolved V gene accounts for under half, and the cause of the remainder is not known. Clonal size and the V and J genes are those of that table, whereas D and trimming came from the DNA. The sample yields about 140,000 clones; more than 70% were counted once. 4.9% of the sample goes to the ten largest clones.

The cohort consisted of 666 healthy bone marrow donors. All cohort members were sampled while nominally healthy, although unrecorded immune exposures were likely present. The donor was CMV seronegative and was included in the group of under 450 seronegative cohort members. Each donor provided a peripheral blood sample, and peripheral blood mononuclear cells were used for TCR beta sequencing. The Qiagen DNeasy Blood Extraction Kit was used to extract genomic DNA from the blood cell samples. The rearranged chain carries TRBV28 and TRBJ2-7, with 8 bases aligning to TRBD1. The sample consisted of PBMCs. The source of this sequence is a woman aged 45-65 years in good health and CMV-seronegative. The CDR3 here reads CASSFTGGYEQYF. The bases read TGTGCCAGCAGCTTTACAGGGGGCTACGAGCAGTACTTC.